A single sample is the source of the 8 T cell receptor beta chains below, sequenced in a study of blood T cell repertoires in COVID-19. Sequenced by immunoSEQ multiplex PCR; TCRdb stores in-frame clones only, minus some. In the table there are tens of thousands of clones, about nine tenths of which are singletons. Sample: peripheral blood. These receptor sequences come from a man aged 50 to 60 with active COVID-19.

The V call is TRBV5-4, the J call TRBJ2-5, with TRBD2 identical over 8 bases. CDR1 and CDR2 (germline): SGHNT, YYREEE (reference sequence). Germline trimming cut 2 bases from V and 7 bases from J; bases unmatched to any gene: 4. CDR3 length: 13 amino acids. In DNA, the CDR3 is TGTGCCAGCAGCTTCGGGGGGGCTGGGACCCAGTACTTC. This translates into CASSFGGAGTQYF.

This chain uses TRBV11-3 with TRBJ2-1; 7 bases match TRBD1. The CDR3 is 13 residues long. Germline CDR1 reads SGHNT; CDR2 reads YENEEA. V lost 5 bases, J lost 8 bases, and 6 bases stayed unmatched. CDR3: CASSLGQNDEQFF. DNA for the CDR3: TGTGCCAGCAGCCTGGGACAGAACGATGAGCAGTTCTTC.

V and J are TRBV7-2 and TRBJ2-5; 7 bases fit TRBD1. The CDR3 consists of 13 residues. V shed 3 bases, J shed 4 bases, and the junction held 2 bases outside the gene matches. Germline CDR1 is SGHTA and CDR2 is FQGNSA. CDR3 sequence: CASSFGQAETQYF. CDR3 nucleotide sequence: TGTGCCAGCAGCTTCGGACAGGCAGAGACCCAGTACTTC.

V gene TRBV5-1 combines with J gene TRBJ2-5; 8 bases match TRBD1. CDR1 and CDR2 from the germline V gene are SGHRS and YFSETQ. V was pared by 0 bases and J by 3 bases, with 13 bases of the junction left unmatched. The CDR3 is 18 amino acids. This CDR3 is CASSLARTGRGFEETQYF. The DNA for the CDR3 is TGCGCCAGCAGCTTGGCCCGGACAGGGCGGGGTTTTGAAGAGACCCAGTACTTC.

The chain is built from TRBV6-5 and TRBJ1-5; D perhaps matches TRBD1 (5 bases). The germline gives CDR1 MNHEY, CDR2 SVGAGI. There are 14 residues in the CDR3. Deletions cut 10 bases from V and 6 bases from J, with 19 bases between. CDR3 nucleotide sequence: TGTGCCACCACCCGGACAACAGGAGCTCAGCCCCAGCATTTT. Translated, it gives CATTRTTGAQPQHF.

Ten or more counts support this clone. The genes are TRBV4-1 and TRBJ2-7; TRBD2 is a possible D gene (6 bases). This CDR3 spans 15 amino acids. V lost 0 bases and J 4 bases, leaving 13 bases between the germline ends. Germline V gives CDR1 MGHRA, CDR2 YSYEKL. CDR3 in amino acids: CASSQEAGSLYEQYF. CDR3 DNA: TGCGCCAGCAGCCAAGAAGCGGGCAGTCTTTACGAGCAGTACTTC.

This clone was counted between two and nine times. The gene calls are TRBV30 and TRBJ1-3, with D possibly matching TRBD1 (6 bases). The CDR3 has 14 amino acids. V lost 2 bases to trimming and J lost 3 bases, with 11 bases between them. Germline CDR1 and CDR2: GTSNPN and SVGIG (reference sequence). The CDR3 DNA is TGTGCCTGGAGTATACAGGGTGGTGGAAACACCATATATTTT. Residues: CAWSIQGGGNTIYF.

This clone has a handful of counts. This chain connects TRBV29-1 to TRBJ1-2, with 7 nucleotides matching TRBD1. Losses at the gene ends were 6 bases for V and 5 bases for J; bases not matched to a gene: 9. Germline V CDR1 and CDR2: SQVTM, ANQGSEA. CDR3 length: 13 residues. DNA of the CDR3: TGCAGCGTAGACGACAGGGCGAGGTATGGCTACACCTTC. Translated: CSVDDRARYGYTF.